The source of this T cell receptor beta chain is a study of blood T cell repertoires in COVID-19. Method: immunoSEQ multiplex PCR; TCRdb's copy keeps in-frame clones and lacks some. The sample lists 110,000 or so clones, about four fifths seen once, with about 10% in the top ten. Trimming cost V 4 bases and J 4 bases; bases outside gene matches: 3. Looked up from germline, CDR1 is GTSNPN and CDR2 is SVGIG (reference sequence). The CDR3 sequence is 12 residues long. Sequencing was performed on peripheral blood. V is TRBV30 and J is TRBJ2-7; 8 positions match TRBD1. The sequence was collected from a human donor in a cohort sampled during active COVID-19. The CDR3 spells CAWMGQAYEQYF. CDR3 sequence (DNA): TGTGCCTGGATGGGACAGGCATACGAGCAGTACTTC.